These 27 T cell receptor beta chains share one sample of origin, sequenced in a study of T cells in Graves' hyperthyroidism and ophthalmopathy. TCR beta CDR3 regions were amplified from RNA transcripts. HTBI primers were employed in a first-round RT-PCR of the TCR CDR3. TCRdb redid the calling of the multiplex PCR reads with MiXCR, one entry per CDR3 protein. The sample lists over 650,000 distinct CDR3 sequences; about 45% were seen once. Input material: peripheral blood or thyroid tissue (not recorded which). The source is an adult man with Graves' disease, either hyperthyroidism or ophthalmopathy (not recorded which).

The chain is built from TRBV7-4 and TRBJ1-1; TRBD1 matches 9 bases. The J segment lost 11 bases and the V segment lost 1 base, leaving 5 bases of the junction unmatched. The CDR3 runs to 13 residues. CDR1 is SGHVT and CDR2 is SQSDAQ in the germline V gene. CDR3 region: CASSLGGDRVAFF. CDR3 coding DNA: TGTGCCAGCAGCTTAGGGGGGGACAGGGTCGCTTTCTTT.

The rearrangement links TRBV7-8 to TRBJ2-6; D not resolved. Between the trimmed V and J ends, which lost 1 base and 4 bases, there was a span of 5 bases. The CDR3 consists of 14 residues. Germline lookup yields CDR1 SGHVS and CDR2 FQNEAQ. The CDR3 DNA sequence: TGTGCCAGCAGCTTAGGTCCGGGGGCCAACGTCCTGACTTTC. This codes for CASSLGPGANVLTF.

The chain links TRBV19 to TRBJ2-2; D call uncertain. Trimming pared 6 bases from V and 0 bases from J, leaving 8 bases between. This CDR3 has 14 residues. The V gene's germline CDR1 is LNHDA and CDR2 SQIVND (reference sequence). DNA for the CDR3: TGTGCCAGTAGGGTTACAGCGAACACCGGGGAGCTGTTTTTT. Amino acid sequence: CASRVTANTGELFF.

The chain links TRBV5-1 to TRBJ2-7; TRBD2 matches at 10 bases. CDR3 length: 15 residues. The germline V gene has CDR1 SGHRS and CDR2 YFSETQ. V shed 3 bases and J 2 bases; nucleotides not matched to a gene: 5. This CDR3 is CASSWGLATTYEQYF. In nucleotides, the CDR3 is TGCGCCAGCAGCTGGGGACTAGCGACAACCTACGAGCAGTACTTC.

The chain links TRBV7-9 to TRBJ1-2, with 9 bases identical to TRBD1. V trimming: 3 bases; J trimming: 7 bases; junction bases outside the gene matches: 9. Germline V gene data show CDR1 as SEHNR and CDR2 as FQNEAQ (reference sequence). This CDR3 spans 15 amino acids. CDR3 amino acids: CASSFRDREKSGYTF. The CDR3 DNA reads TGTGCCAGCAGCTTCCGGGACAGGGAGAAATCTGGCTACACCTTC.

This clonotype was recorded once. The V call is TRBV10-3, the J call TRBJ2-7; perhaps TRBD2 as D (5 bases). Trimming cost V 2 bases and J 0 bases, with 14 bases left between them. The V gene's germline CDR1 is ENHRY and CDR2 SYGVKD. The CDR3 is made up of 16 amino acids. CDR3 sequence: CAISEMIASHSYEQYF. CDR3 DNA sequence: TGTGCCATCAGTGAGATGATAGCGTCCCACTCCTACGAGCAGTACTTC.

This chain uses TRBV24-1 with TRBJ2-2; D uncertain. The V end lost 8 bases, the J end lost 5 bases, and 11 bases lay between the germline ends. This CDR3 spans 13 amino acids. The germline V gene encodes CDR1 KGHDR and CDR2 SFDVKD. The DNA for the CDR3 is TGTGCCACCACGACAAGGGCTACCGGGGAGCTGTTTTTT. Translated, it gives CATTTRATGELFF.

The chain uses TRBV7-2 and TRBJ1-1, with TRBD1 identical over 7 bases. The V gene end was trimmed by 4 bases and the J gene end by 5 bases; junction bases not matched to a gene: 7. This CDR3 is 14 amino acids long. Per the germline V gene, CDR1 is SGHTA and CDR2 is FQGNSA. The CDR3 sequence: CASSSGGGKTEAFF. CDR3 in DNA: TGTGCCAGCAGCTCAGGGGGGGGGAAAACTGAAGCTTTCTTT.

CDR3: CASSPTGANTEAFF. The CDR3 DNA sequence: TGTGCCAGTAGCCCCACAGGAGCGAACACTGAAGCTTTCTTT. The V call is TRBV19, the J call TRBJ1-1; maybe TRBD1 (5 bases). This CDR3 contains 14 residues. V lost 6 bases and J lost 1, with 12 bases in between. The germline V gene encodes CDR1 LNHDA and CDR2 SQIVND (reference sequence).

This sequence joins TRBV2 and TRBJ1-2; D is undetermined. Trimming pared 5 bases from V and 0 bases from J, leaving 10 bases between. CDR3 length: 14 residues. Germline assignment: CDR1 SNHLY and CDR2 FYNNEI. The CDR3, as DNA: TGTGCCAGCAGTTCTAGGGTGACTAACTATGGCTACACCTTC. Amino acid sequence: CASSSRVTNYGYTF. Based on the CDR3 plus reference TRBV2 and TRBJ1-2, the full variable domain is EPEVTQTPSHQVTQMGQEVILRCVPISNHLYFYWYRQILGQKVEFLVSFYNNEISEKSEIFDDQFSVERPDGSNFTLKIRSTKLEDSAMYFCASSSRVTNYGYTFGSGTRLTVV.

Notes on this clonotype: At one boundary the junction diverges from the germline segment, which might be a read error. The rearrangement links TRBV6-6 to TRBJ1-3; D gene unclear. The germline CDR1 and CDR2 sequences are MNHNY and SVGAGI (reference sequence). The CDR3 is made up of 14 amino acids. CDR3 nucleotides: TGTGCCATCAGTGATCGGGGATCGGGCGGCACCATATATTTT. Protein product: CAISDRGSGGTIYF.

Points on this clonotype: This clone may be a read error of a much larger clone one base away. The chain is built from TRBV24-1 and TRBJ1-1; D gene unclear. CDR1 is KGHDR, CDR2 SFDVKD, per germline. This CDR3 has 12 amino acids. The CDR3 reads CATTRTQSEASF. The CDR3 nucleotides are TGTGCCACCACCCGGACCCAGTCTGAAGCTTCCTTT.

This clonotype was counted at least ten times. The chain combines TRBV10-3 with TRBJ2-5; D perhaps matches TRBD1 (5 bases). The CDR3 contains 15 residues. Trimming removed 2 bases at V and 2 bases at J, with 12 bases between. Germline values: CDR1 ENHRY, CDR2 SYGVKD. CDR3 loop: CAISEGQTIQETQYF. CDR3 sequence (DNA): TGTGCCATCAGTGAGGGACAAACAATACAAGAGACCCAGTACTTC.

Concerning this clonotype itself: The conserved phenylalanine or tryptophan normally closing the CDR3 is absent here, so this likely arose from a read error. CDR3: CASRTAGRFTEAFL. CDR3 sequence (DNA): TGTGCCAGTAGGACCGCCGGACGGTTCACTGAAGCTTTCCTT. The chain uses TRBV19 and TRBJ1-1; D uncertain. The CDR3 extends over 14 amino acids. The V and J ends lost 6 bases and 4 bases respectively, with 15 bases between them. Germline V gene sequence: CDR1 LNHDA, CDR2 SQIVND (reference sequence).

This clonotype was seen more than once but under ten times. The chain has TRBV6-5 and TRBJ1-6; D unclear. The CDR3 totals 14 residues. Per germline, CDR1 MNHEY and CDR2 SVGAGI. Trimming left V 2 bases short and J 6 bases short, with 8 bases between. The CDR3 DNA reads TGTGCCAGCAGTTACGGGATTAGTAATTCACCCCTCCACTTT. It specifies CASSYGISNSPLHF.

With respect to this clonotype: A junction end diverges from the germline sequence, so it may reflect a read error. This chain connects TRBV5-1 to TRBJ2-7; the match to TRBD2 covers 8 bases. Germline V gene sequence: CDR1 SGHRS, CDR2 YFSETQ. The CDR3 consists of 14 residues. CDR3 protein: CASRFGGDRYEQYF. CDR3 in DNA: TGCGCCAGCCGCTTCGGGGGGGATCGGTACGAGCAGTACTTC.

The chain is built from TRBV19 and TRBJ1-1; D is undetermined. Trimming stripped 11 bases from V and 0 bases from J, with 7 bases between. Germline lookup yields CDR1 LNHDA and CDR2 SQIVND (reference sequence). The CDR3 is 11 residues long. CDR3 sequence reads: CADPMNTEAFF. CDR3 in DNA: TGTGCCGACCCTATGAACACTGAAGCTTTCTTT.

This clonotype appeared many times. V is TRBV6-6 and J is TRBJ2-5, with D possibly matching TRBD1 (5 bases). V lost 5 bases to trimming and J lost 0 bases, with 7 bases between them. Per germline, CDR1 MNHNY and CDR2 SVGAGI (reference sequence). The CDR3 runs to 13 residues. The CDR3 sequence is CASSQDNQETQYF. The DNA for the CDR3 is TGTGCCAGCAGTCAGGACAACCAAGAGACCCAGTACTTC.

With respect to this clonotype: A much larger clone lies a single base off, so this may be a read error. This rearrangement joins TRBV19 to TRBJ1-2; 9 nucleotides match TRBD1. V gave up 9 bases and J gave up 7 bases; unmatched junction bases: 9. This CDR3 is 13 amino acids long. Germline CDR1 reads LNHDA; CDR2 reads SQIVND (reference sequence). The DNA for the CDR3 is TGTGCCAGCACCATGGGACAGGGCTTTGGCTACACCTTC. Protein product: CASTMGQGFGYTF.

The sample holds many counts of this clonotype. The chain links TRBV7-3 to TRBJ2-2, with TRBD2 matching over 7 bases. The CDR3 totals 13 residues. In germline, CDR1 is SGHTA, CDR2 FQGTGA. The trim removed 2 bases at V and 13 bases at J, leaving 7 bases unmatched. The CDR3 here is CASSLSSGGGLFF. The CDR3 DNA sequence: TGTGCCAGCAGCTTATCCTCGGGAGGTGGGCTGTTTTTT.

The rearrangement joins TRBV7-2 to TRBJ1-4; D is perhaps TRBD1 (6 bases). Looked up from germline, CDR1 is SGHTA and CDR2 is FQGNSA. This CDR3 comprises 19 residues. The V gene lost 4 bases and the J gene lost 1 base, with 22 bases spanning the gap. As DNA, the CDR3 is TGTGCCAGCAGCTCCCCCCCGGTGATGGGGGCCCGAACTAATGAAAAACTGTTTTTT. Translating it yields CASSSPPVMGARTNEKLFF.

V and J are TRBV2 and TRBJ2-2, with 8 bases fitting TRBD1. The germline CDR1 and CDR2 sequences are SNHLY and FYNNEI. The CDR3 spans 16 residues. Losses at the gene ends were 6 bases for V and 0 bases for J; bases not matched to a gene: 6. CDR3 DNA: TGTGCCAGCAGGAGAGACAGGGGCGCGAACACCGGGGAGCTGTTTTTT. As protein: CASRRDRGANTGELFF.

This clonotype was seen repeatedly, ten times or more. The chain links TRBV6-6 to TRBJ2-7; D is unresolved. This CDR3 comprises 12 residues. CDR1 and CDR2 from the germline V gene are MNHNY and SVGAGI (reference sequence). V dropped 4 bases and J dropped 0 bases, with 4 bases sitting between them. CDR3 protein: CASSSLSYEQYF. The CDR3 nucleotides read TGTGCCAGCAGTTCCCTCTCCTACGAGCAGTACTTC.

For this clonotype: This may come from a read error, since a much larger clone is one base off. The rearrangement links TRBV7-2 to TRBJ1-1; D not certain. Germline CDR1 reads SGHTA; CDR2 reads FQGNSA. CDR3 length equals 13 residues. The CDR3 loop is CAGSLAQQTEAFF. In DNA form, the CDR3 reads TGTGCCGGCAGCTTAGCGCAGCAAACTGAAGCTTTCTTT. Drawing the rest from reference TRBV7-2 and TRBJ1-1, the complete variable domain is GAGVSQSPSNKVTEKGKDVELRCDPISGHTALYWYRQSLGQGLEFLIYFQGNSAPDKSGLPSDRFSAERTGGSVSTLTIQRTQQEDSAVYLCAGSLAQQTEAFFGQGTRLTVV.

This chain joins TRBV14 and TRBJ2-7, with no clear D. Trimming removed 1 base from V and 3 bases from J, with 13 bases in between. The germline V gene has CDR1 SGHDN and CDR2 FVKESK. CDR3 length: 15 residues. The CDR3 DNA follows: TGTGCCAGCAGCCAAGGAGGAACACTCTTCTACGAGCAGTACTTC. Translated, it gives CASSQGGTLFYEQYF. Based on the CDR3 plus reference TRBV14 and TRBJ2-7, the full variable domain is EAGVTQFPSHSVIEKGQTVTLRCDPISGHDNLYWYRRVMGKEIKFLLHFVKESKQDESGMPNNRFLAERTGGTYSTLKVQPAELEDSGVYFCASSQGGTLFYEQYFGPGTRLTVT.

Only one count was recorded for this clonotype. This chain uses TRBV29-1 with TRBJ1-2; D remains ambiguous. The CDR3 has 8 residues. Trimming took 7 bases from V and 8 from J, leaving 5 bases between them. Germline values: CDR1 SQVTM, CDR2 ANQGSEA. CDR3 bases: TGCAGCGGTGGGGGCTACACCTTC. Translated: CSGGGYTF.

The V gene is TRBV7-9, the J gene TRBJ1-2, with D unresolved. From germline, CDR1 is SEHNR and CDR2 FQNEAQ (reference sequence). The ends were cut back, 11 bases at V and 1 base at J, with 17 bases in the middle. This CDR3 is built from 14 residues. DNA of the CDR3: TGTGCCTGGAGTGAAGGCGGGGATAACTATGGCTACACCTTC. It specifies CAWSEGGDNYGYTF.